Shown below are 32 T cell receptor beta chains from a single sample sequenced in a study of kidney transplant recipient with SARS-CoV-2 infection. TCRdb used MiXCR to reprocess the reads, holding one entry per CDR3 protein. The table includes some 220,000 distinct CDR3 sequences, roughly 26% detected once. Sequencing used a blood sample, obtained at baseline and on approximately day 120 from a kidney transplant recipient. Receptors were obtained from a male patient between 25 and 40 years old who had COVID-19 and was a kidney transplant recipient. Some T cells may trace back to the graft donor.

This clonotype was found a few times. This CDR3 is CGSLSHDSRRTYGYTF. Here the CDR3 DNA reads TGTGGCAGTTTGTCGCATGATAGCCGAAGGACCTATGGCTACACCTTC. The J gene is TRBJ1-2, the V gene TRBV8-2. TRBV8-2 is a recognized pseudogene. This CDR3 has 16 amino acids.

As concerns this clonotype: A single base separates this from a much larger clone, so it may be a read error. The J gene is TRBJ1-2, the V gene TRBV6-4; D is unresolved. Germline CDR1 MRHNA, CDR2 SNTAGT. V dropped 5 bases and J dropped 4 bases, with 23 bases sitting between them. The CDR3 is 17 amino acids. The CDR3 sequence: CASSSLASHGKAYGYTF. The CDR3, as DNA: TGTGCCAGCAGTTCACTGGCCTCACACGGAAAGGCCTATGGCTACACCTTC.

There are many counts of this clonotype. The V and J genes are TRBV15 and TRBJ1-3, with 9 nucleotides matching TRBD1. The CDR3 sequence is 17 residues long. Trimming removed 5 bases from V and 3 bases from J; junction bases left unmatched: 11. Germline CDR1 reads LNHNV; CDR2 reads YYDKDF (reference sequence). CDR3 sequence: CATSSMRQGVRGNTIYF. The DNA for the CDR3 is TGTGCCACCAGCTCGATGAGACAGGGGGTACGTGGAAACACCATATATTTT.

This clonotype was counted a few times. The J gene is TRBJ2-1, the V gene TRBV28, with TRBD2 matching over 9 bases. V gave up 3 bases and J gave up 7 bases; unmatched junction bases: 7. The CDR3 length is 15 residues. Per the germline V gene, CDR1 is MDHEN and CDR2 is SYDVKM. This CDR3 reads CASSFSASGTNEQFF. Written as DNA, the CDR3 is TGTGCCAGCAGTTTTTCGGCTAGCGGGACAAATGAGCAGTTCTTC. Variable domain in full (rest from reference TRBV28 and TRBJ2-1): DVKVTQSSRYLVKRTGEKVFLECVQDMDHENMFWYRQDPGLGLRLIYFSYDVKMKEKGDIPEGYSVSREKKERFSLILESASTNQTSMYLCASSFSASGTNEQFFGPGTRLTVL.

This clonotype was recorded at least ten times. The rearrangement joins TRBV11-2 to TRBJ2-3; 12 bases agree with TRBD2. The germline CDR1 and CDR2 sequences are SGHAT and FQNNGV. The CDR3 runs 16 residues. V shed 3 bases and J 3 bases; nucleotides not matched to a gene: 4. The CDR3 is CASSLTSGSRTDTQYF. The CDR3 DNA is TGTGCCAGCAGCTTGACTAGCGGGAGCAGGACAGATACGCAGTATTTT.

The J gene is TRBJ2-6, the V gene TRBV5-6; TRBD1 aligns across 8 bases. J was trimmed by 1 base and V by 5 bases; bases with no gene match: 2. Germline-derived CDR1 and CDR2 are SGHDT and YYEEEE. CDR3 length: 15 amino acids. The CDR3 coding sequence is TGTGCCAGCAGACGGACAGGGTCTGGGGCCAACGTCCTGACTTTC. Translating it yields CASRRTGSGANVLTF.

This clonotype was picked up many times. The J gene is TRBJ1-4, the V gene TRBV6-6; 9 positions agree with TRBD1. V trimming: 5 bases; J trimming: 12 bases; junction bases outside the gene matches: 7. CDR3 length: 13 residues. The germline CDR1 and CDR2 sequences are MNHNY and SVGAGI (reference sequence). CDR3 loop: CASSTGTGWELFF. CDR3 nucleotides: TGTGCCAGCAGTACCGGGACAGGGTGGGAACTGTTTTTT.

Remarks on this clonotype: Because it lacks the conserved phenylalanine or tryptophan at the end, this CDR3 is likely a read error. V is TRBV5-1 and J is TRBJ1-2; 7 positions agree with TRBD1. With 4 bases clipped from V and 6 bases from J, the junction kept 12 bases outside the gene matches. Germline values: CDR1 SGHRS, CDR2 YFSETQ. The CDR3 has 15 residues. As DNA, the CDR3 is TGCGCCAGCAGCGCAGAGCCAGGGACAGCGGATGGCTACACCCTC. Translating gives CASSAEPGTADGYTL.

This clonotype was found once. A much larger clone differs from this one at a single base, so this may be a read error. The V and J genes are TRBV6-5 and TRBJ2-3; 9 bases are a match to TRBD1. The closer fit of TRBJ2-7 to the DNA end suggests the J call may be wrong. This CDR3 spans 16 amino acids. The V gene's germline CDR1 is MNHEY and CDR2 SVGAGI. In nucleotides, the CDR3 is TGTGCCAGCAGCTTCGTCCCCCGGGACAGGGCAACCGAGCAGTACTTC. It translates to CASSFVPRDRATEQYF.

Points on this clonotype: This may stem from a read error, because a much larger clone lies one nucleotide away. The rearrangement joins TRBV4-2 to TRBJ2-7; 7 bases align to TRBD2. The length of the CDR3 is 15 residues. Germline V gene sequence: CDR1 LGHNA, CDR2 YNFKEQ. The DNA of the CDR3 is TGTGTCAGCAGCATCGTCTCGGGACTAAATGTCGAGCAGTACTTC. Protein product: CVSSIVSGLNVEQYF.

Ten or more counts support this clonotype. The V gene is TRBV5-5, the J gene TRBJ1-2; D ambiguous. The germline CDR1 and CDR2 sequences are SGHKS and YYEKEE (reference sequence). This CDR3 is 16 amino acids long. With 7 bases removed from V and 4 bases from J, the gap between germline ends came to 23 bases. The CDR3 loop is CASESIVSRKTYGYTF. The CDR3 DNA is TGTGCCAGCGAATCCATTGTCTCGCGAAAGACCTATGGCTACACCTTC.

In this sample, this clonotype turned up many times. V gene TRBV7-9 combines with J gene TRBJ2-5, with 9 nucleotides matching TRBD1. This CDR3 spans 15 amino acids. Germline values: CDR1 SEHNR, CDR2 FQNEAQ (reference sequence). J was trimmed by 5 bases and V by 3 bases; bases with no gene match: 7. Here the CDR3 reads CASSFPGQGGETQYF. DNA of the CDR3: TGTGCCAGCAGCTTCCCGGGACAGGGAGGGGAGACCCAGTACTTC.

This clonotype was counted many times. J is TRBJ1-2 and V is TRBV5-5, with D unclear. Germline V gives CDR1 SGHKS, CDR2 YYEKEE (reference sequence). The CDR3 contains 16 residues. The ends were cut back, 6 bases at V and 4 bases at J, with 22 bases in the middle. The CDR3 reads CASNIIVSRKTYGYTF. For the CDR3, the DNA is TGTGCCAGCAACATTATTGTCTCGCGAAAGACCTATGGCTACACCTTC.

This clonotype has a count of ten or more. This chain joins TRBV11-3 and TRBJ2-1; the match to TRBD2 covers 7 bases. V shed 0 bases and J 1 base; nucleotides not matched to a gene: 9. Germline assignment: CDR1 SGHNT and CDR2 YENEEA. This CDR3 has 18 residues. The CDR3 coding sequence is TGTGCCAGCAGCTTAGACCGATTATGGCGGGGGTCCTACAATGAGCAGTTCTTC. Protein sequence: CASSLDRLWRGSYNEQFF.

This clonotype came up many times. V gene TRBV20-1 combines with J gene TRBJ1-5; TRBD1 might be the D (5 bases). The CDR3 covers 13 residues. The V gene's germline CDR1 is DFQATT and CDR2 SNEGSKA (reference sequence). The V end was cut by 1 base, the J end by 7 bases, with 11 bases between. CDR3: CSARGRGRQPQHF. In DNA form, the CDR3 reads TGCAGTGCTAGAGGTAGGGGAAGGCAGCCCCAGCATTTT.

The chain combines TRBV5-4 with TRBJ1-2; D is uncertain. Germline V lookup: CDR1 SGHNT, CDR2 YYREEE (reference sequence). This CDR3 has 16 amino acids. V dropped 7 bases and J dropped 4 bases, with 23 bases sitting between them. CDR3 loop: CASGPYVPGKTYGYTF. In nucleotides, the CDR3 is TGTGCCAGCGGTCCTTACGTACCAGGAAAGACCTATGGCTACACCTTC.

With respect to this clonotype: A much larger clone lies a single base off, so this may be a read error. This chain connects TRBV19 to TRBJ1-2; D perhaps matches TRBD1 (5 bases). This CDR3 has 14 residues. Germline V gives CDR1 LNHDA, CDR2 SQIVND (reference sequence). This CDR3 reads CASSPWGVNYGYNF. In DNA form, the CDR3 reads TGTGCCAGTAGTCCCTGGGGGGTTAACTATGGCTACAACTTC.

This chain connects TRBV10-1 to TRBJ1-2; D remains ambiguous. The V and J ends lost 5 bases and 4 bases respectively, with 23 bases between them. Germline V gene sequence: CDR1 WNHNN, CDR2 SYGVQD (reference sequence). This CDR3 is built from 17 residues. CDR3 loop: CASSPVRGSRKTYGYTF. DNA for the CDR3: TGCGCCAGCAGTCCCGTTAGAGGATCGCGAAAGACCTATGGCTACACCTTC.

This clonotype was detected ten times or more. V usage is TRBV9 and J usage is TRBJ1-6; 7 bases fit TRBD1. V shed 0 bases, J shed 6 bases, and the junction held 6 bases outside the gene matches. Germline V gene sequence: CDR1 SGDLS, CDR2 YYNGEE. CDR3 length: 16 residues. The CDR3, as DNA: TGTGCCAGCAGCGTAGACGAGGACAGGCCTAATTCACCCCTCCACTTT. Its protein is CASSVDEDRPNSPLHF.

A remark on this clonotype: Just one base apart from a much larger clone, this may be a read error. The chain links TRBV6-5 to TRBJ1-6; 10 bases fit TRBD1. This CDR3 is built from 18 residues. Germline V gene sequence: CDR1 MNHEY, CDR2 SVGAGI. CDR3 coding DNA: TGTGCCAGCAGTTTTGCGGGACAGGGGAGCTCCTATAATTCACCCCCCCACTTT. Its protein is CASSFAGQGSSYNSPPHF.

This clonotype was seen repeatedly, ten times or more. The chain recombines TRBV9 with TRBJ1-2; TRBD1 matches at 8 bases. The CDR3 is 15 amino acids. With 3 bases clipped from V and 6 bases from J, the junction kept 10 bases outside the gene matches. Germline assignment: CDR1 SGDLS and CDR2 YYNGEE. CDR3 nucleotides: TGTGCCAGCAGCGGGGCCGCCGGGACAGGAGATGGCTACACCTTC. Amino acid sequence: CASSGAAGTGDGYTF.

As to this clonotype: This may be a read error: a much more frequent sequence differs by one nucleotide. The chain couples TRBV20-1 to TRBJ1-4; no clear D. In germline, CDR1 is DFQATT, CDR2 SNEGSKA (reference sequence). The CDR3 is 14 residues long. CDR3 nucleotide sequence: TGCAGTACTAGAGATTGGCCTCCAAGTGAAAAACTGTTTTTT. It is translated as CSTRDWPPSEKLFF.

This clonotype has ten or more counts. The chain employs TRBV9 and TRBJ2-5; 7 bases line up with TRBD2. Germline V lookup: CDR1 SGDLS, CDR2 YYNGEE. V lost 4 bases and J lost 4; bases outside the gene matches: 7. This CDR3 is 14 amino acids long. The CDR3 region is CASSSGVAGETQYF. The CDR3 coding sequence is TGTGCCAGCAGCTCCGGGGTAGCGGGAGAGACCCAGTACTTC.

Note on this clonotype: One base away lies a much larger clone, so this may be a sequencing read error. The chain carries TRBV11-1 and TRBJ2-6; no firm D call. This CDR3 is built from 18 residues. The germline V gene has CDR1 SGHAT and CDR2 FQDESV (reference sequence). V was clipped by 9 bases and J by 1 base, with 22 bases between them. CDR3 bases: TGTGCCAGGAGCCCCCGGGCTGGCCGGGCATCTGGGGCCAACGTCCTGACTTTC. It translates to CARSPRAGRASGANVLTF.

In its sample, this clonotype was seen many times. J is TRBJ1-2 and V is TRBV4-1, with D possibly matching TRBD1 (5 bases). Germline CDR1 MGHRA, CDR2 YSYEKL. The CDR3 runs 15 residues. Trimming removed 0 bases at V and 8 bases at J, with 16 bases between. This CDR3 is CASSQEEGYHFGYTF. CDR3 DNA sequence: TGCGCCAGCAGCCAAGAGGAGGGGTATCACTTCGGCTACACCTTC.

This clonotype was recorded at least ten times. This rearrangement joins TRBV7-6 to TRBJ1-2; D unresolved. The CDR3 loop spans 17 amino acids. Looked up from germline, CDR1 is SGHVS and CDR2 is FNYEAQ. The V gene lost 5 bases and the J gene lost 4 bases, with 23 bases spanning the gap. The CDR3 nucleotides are TGTGCCAGCAGCCATGCACCTGAATCTCGAAAGACCTATGGCTACACCTTC. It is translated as CASSHAPESRKTYGYTF.

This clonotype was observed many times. The CDR3 region is CASGRLSGKGQPQHF. DNA of the CDR3: TGTGCCAGTGGCCGACTCTCCGGGAAGGGACAGCCCCAGCATTTT. The chain is built from TRBV19 and TRBJ1-5; no definite D call. The CDR3 totals 15 residues. V gave up 8 bases and J gave up 7 bases, with 21 bases separating them. Germline V CDR1 and CDR2: LNHDA, SQIVND (reference sequence). The whole variable domain, filled in from reference TRBV19 and TRBJ1-5, reads DGGITQSPKYLFRKEGQNVTLSCEQNLNHDAMYWYRQDPGQGLRLIYYSQIVNDFQKGDIAEGYSVSREKKESFPLTVTSAQKNPTAFYLCASGRLSGKGQPQHFGDGTRLSIL.

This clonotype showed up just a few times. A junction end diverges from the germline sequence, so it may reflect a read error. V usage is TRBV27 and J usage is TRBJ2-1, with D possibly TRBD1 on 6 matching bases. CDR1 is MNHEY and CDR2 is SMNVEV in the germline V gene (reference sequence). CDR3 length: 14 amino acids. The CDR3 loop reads CANSLGGGYNEQFF. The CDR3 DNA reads TGTGCCAACAGTTTAGGGGGTGGCTACAATGAGCAGTTCTTC.

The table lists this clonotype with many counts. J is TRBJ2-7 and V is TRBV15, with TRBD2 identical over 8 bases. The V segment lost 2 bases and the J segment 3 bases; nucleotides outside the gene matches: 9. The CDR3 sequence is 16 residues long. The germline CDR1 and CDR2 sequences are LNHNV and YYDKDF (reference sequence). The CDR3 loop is CATSRSGTRKLYEQYF. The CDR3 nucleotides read TGTGCCACCAGCAGATCCGGGACTAGGAAACTCTACGAGCAGTACTTC.

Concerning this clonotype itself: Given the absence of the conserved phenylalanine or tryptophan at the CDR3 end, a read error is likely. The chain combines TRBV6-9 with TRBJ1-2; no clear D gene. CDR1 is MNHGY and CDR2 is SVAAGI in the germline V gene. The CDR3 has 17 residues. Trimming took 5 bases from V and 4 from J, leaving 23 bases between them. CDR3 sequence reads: CASSARPPYGKTYGYTS. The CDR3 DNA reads TGTGCCAGCAGTGCGCGTCCGCCTTACGGAAAGACCTATGGCTACACCTCC.

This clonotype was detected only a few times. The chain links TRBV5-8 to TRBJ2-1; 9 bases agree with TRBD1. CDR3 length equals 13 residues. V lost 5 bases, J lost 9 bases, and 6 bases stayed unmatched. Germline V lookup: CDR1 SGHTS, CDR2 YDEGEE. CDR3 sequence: CASRGQGKSEQFF. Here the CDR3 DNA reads TGTGCCAGCAGGGGACAGGGAAAGAGTGAGCAGTTCTTC.

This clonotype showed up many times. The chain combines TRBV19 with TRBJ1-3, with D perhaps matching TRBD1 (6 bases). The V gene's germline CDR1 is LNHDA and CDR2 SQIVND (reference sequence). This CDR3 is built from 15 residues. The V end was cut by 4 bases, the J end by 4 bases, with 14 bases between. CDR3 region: CASSSQGMEGNTIYF. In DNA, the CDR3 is TGTGCCAGTAGTAGCCAGGGGATGGAGGGAAACACCATATATTTT.